The clone carrying this TCR beta chain has a handful of counts. Antigen specificity is unknown. The CDR3 is 14 residues long. V lost 5 bases and J lost 3, with 16 bases in between. Germline CDR1 is DFQATT and CDR2 is SNEGSKA (reference sequence). These data belong to a study of naive and memory T cell subsets. Cells stained for CD3, CD4, CD8, CD45RA, CD27 and viability were sorted into four CD45RA/CD27 subsets. Study results and limitations: Over 90% of naive TCR sequences appeared only once after error correction, unlike memory subsets. Possibly reflecting memory cells re-expressing CD45RA, a few larger clonotypes occurred in naive repertoires, especially CD8. No ground truth validated the naive and memory repertoire findings. Gini index rose across naive, CM, EM and EMRA in CD4 and CD8.

The beta constant-region primer was an equimolar mix of two oligonucleotides covering TRBC1 and TRBC2. Four rounds of PCR amplified the ligated cDNA using nested alpha and beta constant-region primers plus SP2. TCRdb re-called the UMI-ligation and nested PCR reads through MiXCR, storing one row per CDR3 protein. Among around 83,000 distinct CDR3 sequences, roughly 10% were seen once, and the ten largest hold over 0.11%. Sequencing was carried out using naive CD4+ T cells from blood. The sequence came from a human donor in good health. The chain combines TRBV20-1 with TRBJ2-5; tentatively, D is TRBD1 or TRBD2 (6 bases each). CDR3 region: CSAPRGAVKETQYF. In nucleotides, the CDR3 is TGCAGTGCTCCTAGGGGGGCTGTCAAAGAGACCCAGTACTTC.